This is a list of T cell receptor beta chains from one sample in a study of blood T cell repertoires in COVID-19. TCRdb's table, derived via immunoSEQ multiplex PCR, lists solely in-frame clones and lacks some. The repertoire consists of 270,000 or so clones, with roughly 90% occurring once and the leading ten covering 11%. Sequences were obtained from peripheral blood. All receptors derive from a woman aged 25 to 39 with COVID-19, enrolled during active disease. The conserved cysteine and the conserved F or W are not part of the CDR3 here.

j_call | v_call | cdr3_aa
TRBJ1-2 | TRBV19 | ASSTRRTGRLRDYGYT
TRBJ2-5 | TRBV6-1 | ASSERFTSGGPRETQY
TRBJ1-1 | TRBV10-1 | ASSETPRGNTEAF
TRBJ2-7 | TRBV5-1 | ASSLAVNYEQY
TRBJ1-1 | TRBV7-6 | ASSQQGVTEAF
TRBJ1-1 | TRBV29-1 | SVERQGAQPTEAF
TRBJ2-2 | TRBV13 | ASSLGGLAGNTGELF
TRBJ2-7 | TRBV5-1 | ASSPVGGTPYEQY
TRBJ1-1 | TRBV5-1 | ASSRTGGRTEAF
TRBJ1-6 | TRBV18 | ASSERTGWDSPLH
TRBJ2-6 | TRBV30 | AWKIRLAGGSGANVLT
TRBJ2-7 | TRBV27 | ASSSGSFEQY
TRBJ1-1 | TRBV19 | ASSSGWTGRRTTEAF
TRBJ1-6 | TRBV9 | ASSVRTGEGSPLH
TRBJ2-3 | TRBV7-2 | ASSLGAGTSGGARDTQY
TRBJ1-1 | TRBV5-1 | ASSVTGWNTEAF
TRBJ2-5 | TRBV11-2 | ASSLDEWIGGQY
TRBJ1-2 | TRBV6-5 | ASSSGQGSNYGYT
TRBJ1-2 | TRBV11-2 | ASSPRTEGYGYT
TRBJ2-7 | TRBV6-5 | ASRGGQGGYEQY
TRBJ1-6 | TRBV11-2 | ASSLGHDRGRAALH
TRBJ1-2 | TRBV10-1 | ASSGRQGGGYT